Shown below are 25 T cell receptor beta chains from a single sample sequenced in a study of OX40 agonist ivuxolimab in advanced cancers. Produced via immunoSEQ multiplex PCR; TCRdb's table is partial and in-frame only. The sample contains 90,000 to 150,000 clones, around 91% of which appear only once. The sample consisted of CD4+ or CD8+ T cells sorted from blood, taken in a trial of the OX40 agonist ivuxolimab. All receptors derive from an adult with an advanced solid tumor such as melanoma, head and neck, liver or kidney cancer.

The CDR3 reads CASLLRPGSQETQYF. The CDR3, as DNA: TGTGCCAGCCTCCTCCGGCCCGGTAGCCAAGAGACCCAGTACTTC. The chain employs TRBV7-2 and TRBJ2-5; D is unresolved. This CDR3 has 15 residues. V shed 8 bases and J shed 1 base, with 17 bases lying between them. Germline CDR1 and CDR2: SGHTA and FQGNSA.

The chain combines TRBV7-2 with TRBJ2-6; 8 nucleotides align to TRBD1. Trimming at V came to 4 bases and at J to 2 bases, leaving 10 bases not matched to a gene. The CDR3 length is 18 residues. Germline CDR1 reads SGHTA; CDR2 reads FQGNSA. The CDR3 DNA is TGTGCCAGCAGCTCCGACCCCAGGACAGGGACTGGGGCCAACGTCCTGACTTTC. Translating gives CASSSDPRTGTGANVLTF.

The CDR3 DNA reads as TGTGCCAGCGGCCGGGACAGGGTCACAGATACGCAGTATTTT. Amino acid sequence: CASGRDRVTDTQYF. V gene TRBV6-6 combines with J gene TRBJ2-3; 9 nucleotides agree with TRBD1. From germline, CDR1 is MNHNY and CDR2 SVGAGI (reference sequence). The CDR3 extends over 14 amino acids. J lost 2 bases, V lost 8 bases, and 5 bases had no gene match.

J is TRBJ2-3 and V is TRBV9; 10 bases line up with TRBD2. J lost 3 bases, V lost 2 bases, and 12 bases had no gene match. Germline assignment: CDR1 SGDLS and CDR2 YYNGEE. The CDR3 extends over 18 amino acids. The CDR3 loop is CASSVAILAGASTDTQYF. The CDR3 bases are TGTGCCAGCAGCGTCGCTATTCTAGCGGGGGCCTCGACAGATACGCAGTATTTT.

This chain links TRBV28 with TRBJ1-2, with 8 nucleotides matching TRBD1. The CDR3 is made up of 16 amino acids. CDR1 and CDR2 from the germline V gene are MDHEN and SYDVKM. V gave up 2 bases and J gave up 4 bases; unmatched junction bases: 9. CDR3 sequence (DNA): TGTGCCAGCAGTTTACCCCAGGGGGCGCGGGTCTATGGCTACACCTTC. Protein: CASSLPQGARVYGYTF.

The chain carries TRBV5-1 and TRBJ2-7; tentative D call: TRBD2 (6 bases). Germline assignment: CDR1 SGHRS and CDR2 YFSETQ. The CDR3 has 15 amino acids. V was clipped by 0 bases and J by 2 bases, with 12 bases between them. The CDR3 spells CASSLALSGAYEQYF. CDR3 in DNA: TGCGCCAGCAGCTTGGCCTTGTCGGGGGCCTACGAGCAGTACTTC.

The CDR3 coding sequence is TGTGCCAGCGAAATGGGGGGGGCGCTTACCGGGGAGCTGTTTTTT. Its protein product is CASEMGGALTGELFF. This chain connects TRBV6-5 to TRBJ2-2, with TRBD2 as a possible D gene (7 bases). V was pared by 8 bases and J by 5 bases, with 18 bases between. This CDR3 comprises 15 residues. Germline V CDR1 and CDR2: MNHEY, SVGAGI.

The rearrangement links TRBV30 to TRBJ2-7; 7 nucleotides agree with TRBD2. Germline lookup yields CDR1 GTSNPN and CDR2 SVGIG (reference sequence). Trimming at V came to 3 bases and at J to 0 bases, leaving 8 bases not matched to a gene. The CDR3 consists of 15 residues. Here the CDR3 reads CAWSGRRGSSYEQYF. In nucleotides, the CDR3 is TGTGCCTGGAGCGGCCGGCGGGGGAGCTCCTACGAGCAGTACTTC. Combining the CDR3 with reference TRBV30 and TRBJ2-7 gives the whole variable domain SQTIHQWPATLVQPVGSPLSLECTVEGTSNPNLYWYRQAAGRGLQLLFYSVGIGQISSEVPQNLSASRPQDRQFILSSKKLLLSDSGFYLCAWSGRRGSSYEQYFGPGTRLTVT.

The chain carries TRBV9 and TRBJ1-6; weak D call: TRBD1 (6 bases). Germline V CDR1 and CDR2: SGDLS, YYNGEE. The CDR3 is 15 residues long. V lost 4 bases, J lost 6 bases, and 14 bases lay in between. The CDR3 reads CASSPRTEFNSPLHF. The CDR3 coding sequence is TGTGCCAGCAGCCCCAGGACAGAATTTAATTCACCCCTCCACTTT.

This chain uses TRBV19 with TRBJ2-1; TRBD2 matches at 13 bases. The CDR3 consists of 16 residues. J gave up 0 bases and V 7 bases, and 3 bases lay outside the gene matches. From germline, CDR1 is LNHDA and CDR2 SQIVND (reference sequence). CDR3 DNA: TGTGCCAGTATCGGGACTAGCGGGGACTCCTACAATGAGCAGTTCTTC. This codes for CASIGTSGDSYNEQFF. Based on the CDR3 plus reference TRBV19 and TRBJ2-1, the full variable domain is DGGITQSPKYLFRKEGQNVTLSCEQNLNHDAMYWYRQDPGQGLRLIYYSQIVNDFQKGDIAEGYSVSREKKESFPLTVTSAQKNPTAFYLCASIGTSGDSYNEQFFGPGTRLTVL.

The chain employs TRBV5-1 and TRBJ2-7; 8 bases align to TRBD1. Germline V gene lookup returns CDR1 SGHRS and CDR2 YFSETQ. This CDR3 spans 17 amino acids. With 0 bases clipped from V and 5 bases from J, the junction kept 13 bases outside the gene matches. The CDR3 spells CASSLAVLDRAIHEQYF. The DNA for the CDR3 is TGCGCCAGCAGCTTGGCCGTGTTGGACAGGGCAATCCACGAGCAGTACTTC.

The chain couples TRBV6-6 to TRBJ1-2; D uncertain. This CDR3 comprises 15 residues. V was cut by 7 bases and J by 4 bases, with 19 bases left in between. CDR1 and CDR2 from the germline V gene are MNHNY and SVGAGI (reference sequence). The CDR3 region is CASTEGLVRGYGYTF. The CDR3 DNA reads TGTGCCAGCACCGAAGGACTCGTACGTGGCTATGGCTACACCTTC.

The chain links TRBV30 to TRBJ2-2; the D gene is possibly TRBD1 (5 bases). The germline V gene has CDR1 GTSNPN and CDR2 SVGIG (reference sequence). V lost 2 bases to trimming and J lost 4 bases, with 11 bases between them. The CDR3 length is 14 residues. The CDR3 nucleotides are TGTGCCTGGAGTTTAGGGGTGAGCACCGGGGAGCTGTTTTTT. Translation gives CAWSLGVSTGELFF. Filled out from reference TRBV30 and TRBJ2-2, the complete variable domain reads SQTIHQWPATLVQPVGSPLSLECTVEGTSNPNLYWYRQAAGRGLQLLFYSVGIGQISSEVPQNLSASRPQDRQFILSSKKLLLSDSGFYLCAWSLGVSTGELFFGEGSRLTVL.

The chain carries TRBV11-3 and TRBJ2-3; TRBD2 agrees at 12 bases. This CDR3 spans 17 amino acids. V shed 2 bases, J shed 5 bases, and the junction held 8 bases outside the gene matches. Germline V gives CDR1 SGHNT, CDR2 YENEEA. The CDR3 protein is CASSLTASGGAVDTQYF. The CDR3 nucleotides read TGTGCCAGCAGCTTAACCGCTAGCGGGGGGGCAGTAGATACGCAGTATTTT.

To note about this clone: This CDR3 is also generated by other DNA sequences in the sample. This CDR3 is CASSYLGGYTF. CDR3 nucleotides: TGTGCCAGCAGTTACCTTGGAGGCTACACCTTC. This chain links TRBV6-5 with TRBJ1-2; D unresolved. Trimming left V 2 bases short and J 8 bases short, with 6 bases between. Germline assignment: CDR1 MNHEY and CDR2 SVGAGI. CDR3 size: 11 residues.

V and J are TRBV27 and TRBJ2-2; possibly TRBD1 for D (6 bases). Germline V gene sequence: CDR1 MNHEY, CDR2 SMNVEV (reference sequence). Deletions cut 8 bases from V and 8 bases from J, with 12 bases between. The CDR3 has 12 amino acids. The CDR3 spells CASGNRVGELFF. CDR3 sequence (DNA): TGTGCCAGCGGAAACAGGGTTGGGGAGCTGTTTTTT.

This rearrangement joins TRBV27 to TRBJ1-3; a weak D match, TRBD1 (5 bases). The germline gives CDR1 MNHEY, CDR2 SMNVEV (reference sequence). The CDR3 consists of 14 residues. Trimming shortened V by 4 bases and J by 3 bases, and 10 bases separated the two germline ends. CDR3 amino acids: CASSSGFSGNTIYF. The CDR3 DNA reads as TGTGCCAGCAGTTCAGGGTTTAGTGGAAACACCATATATTTT.

This chain joins TRBV9 and TRBJ1-1; 7 positions match TRBD1. J was trimmed by 3 bases and V by 3 bases; bases with no gene match: 8. The CDR3 is made up of 15 amino acids. Germline V lookup: CDR1 SGDLS, CDR2 YYNGEE. CDR3 in DNA: TGTGCCAGCAGCGCTAGGACAGGCCTAGACACTGAAGCTTTCTTT. This codes for CASSARTGLDTEAFF.

The J gene is TRBJ1-3, the V gene TRBV5-1, with D maybe TRBD1 (6 bases). Trimming cost V 4 bases and J 2 bases, with 10 bases left between them. This CDR3 has 14 residues. The germline CDR1 and CDR2 sequences are SGHRS and YFSETQ. The CDR3 protein is CASSRGAAGNTIYF. CDR3 in DNA: TGCGCCAGCAGCCGGGGGGCGGCTGGAAACACCATATATTTT. The whole variable domain, filled in from reference TRBV5-1 and TRBJ1-3, reads KAGVTQTPRYLIKTRGQQVTLSCSPISGHRSVSWYQQTPGQGLQFLFEYFSETQRNKGNFPGRFSGRQFSNSRSEMNVSTLELGDSALYLCASSRGAAGNTIYFGEGSWLTVV.

The genes are TRBV4-2 and TRBJ2-2, with D possibly TRBD2 on 6 matching bases. The V gene lost 1 base and the J gene lost 5 bases, with 11 bases spanning the gap. This CDR3 is built from 15 residues. Germline V lookup: CDR1 LGHNA, CDR2 YNFKEQ. In nucleotides, the CDR3 is TGTGCCAGCAGCCAAGTAGCTGGGGGGACCGGGGAGCTGTTTTTT. This translates into CASSQVAGGTGELFF.

This chain connects TRBV11-3 to TRBJ2-3; 12 bases line up with TRBD1. With 5 bases clipped from V and 7 bases from J, the junction kept 4 bases outside the gene matches. Per germline, CDR1 SGHNT and CDR2 YENEEA. The CDR3 has 14 amino acids. DNA of the CDR3: TGTGCCAGCAGCGGGACAGGGGGCTCGAATACGCAGTATTTT. This codes for CASSGTGGSNTQYF.

The V and J genes are TRBV4-3 and TRBJ2-3; D assignment may be TRBD1 or TRBD2 (5 bases each). V was shortened by 3 bases and J by 6 bases, with 16 bases between the two germline ends. The CDR3 spans 15 residues. In germline, CDR1 is LGHNA, CDR2 YSLEER. The DNA for the CDR3 is TGCGCCAGCAGCCAGGGGGACCCTCGCAGGGATACGCAGTATTTT. Translating it yields CASSQGDPRRDTQYF.

This clone came up once. The genes are TRBV7-2 and TRBJ2-7; no firm D call. V was shortened by 5 bases and J by 0 bases, with 17 bases between the two germline ends. The germline V gene encodes CDR1 SGHTA and CDR2 FQGNSA. This CDR3 is built from 16 residues. In DNA, the CDR3 is TGTGCCAGCAGCCCCAACTCCAAAAGGAGCTCCTACGAGCAGTACTTC. This codes for CASSPNSKRSSYEQYF.

Here the CDR3 DNA reads TGCAGCGTTCGAGCGGGGGGTTTAAATGAGCAGTTCTTC. This translates into CSVRAGGLNEQFF. The chain has TRBV29-1 and TRBJ2-1, with TRBD2 matching over 9 bases. Germline values: CDR1 SQVTM, CDR2 ANQGSEA. The trim removed 5 bases at V and 7 bases at J, leaving 6 bases unmatched. This CDR3 spans 13 amino acids.

This rearrangement joins TRBV11-2 to TRBJ2-2, with D perhaps TRBD2 (5 bases). CDR1 and CDR2 from the germline V gene are SGHAT and FQNNGV. Between the trimmed V and J ends, which lost 2 bases and 8 bases, there was a span of 9 bases. CDR3 length: 13 residues. The CDR3 nucleotides are TGTGCCAGCAGCTTAAGGGAGTGGGGGGAGCTGTTTTTT. Translation gives CASSLREWGELFF.